This T cell receptor beta chain came from a study of shared clonotypes between healthy human individuals. About the study: Each donor's CD4 naive and CD4 memory cells filled three plates apiece, CD8 naive two, and CD8 memory one.

Over several immunoSEQ plates, each subset's genomic DNA was distributed in even portions. Authors' processing steps: ImmunoSEQ sequences covered only the junction and lacked quality scores; filtering therefore differed. Libraries were prepared by immunoSEQ multiplex PCR; TCRdb keeps only in-frame clonotypes and omits some of them. V, J and clone size derive from that table, while D and trimming were established from the DNA sequence. The sample lists 180,000 or so clones, approximately 92% occurring once. Germline V gives CDR1 SGDLS, CDR2 YYNGEE. The CDR3 consists of 18 residues. V shed 3 bases and J 0 bases; nucleotides not matched to a gene: 10.

The sequencing input was naive CD4+ T cells sorted from blood. The sample's subset: CD45RA+ positively selected. The sequence derives from a young woman in good health. This rearrangement joins TRBV9 to TRBJ2-7, with TRBD2 matching 12 bases. The CDR3 loop is CASSAPGLAGPYSYEQYF. The CDR3 bases are TGTGCCAGCAGCGCCCCTGGACTAGCGGGGCCCTACTCCTACGAGCAGTACTTC.